This T cell receptor beta chain was identified in a study of shared clonotypes between healthy human individuals. General study points: The genetic and exposure-history diversity represented was limited by few donors. Tissues were not sampled, only blood, and their repertoires likely differ.

With respect to this clone: Its specificity is unknown.

Terminally differentiated effector memory CD45RA+ cells were left out of the naive CD8 fraction, which was CD45RO-negative and positively selected for CCR7. Healthy and HIV-negative, the adult donors had no recent acute infections or vaccinations. All participating donors were Caucasian adults from Nashville, Tennessee. Sequencing used immunoSEQ multiplex PCR; TCRdb keeps in-frame clones, though not all of them. This sample has roughly 2,000,000 clones; 80% to 95% occur once, and the top ten carry about 1.7%. Input material: naive CD8+ T cells from PBMCs. The sequence came from a man in his late teens or twenties in good health. Some clones in this sample may be carry-over from other donors' samples.

Written as DNA, the CDR3 is TGTGCCAGTAGTACGGGACCCGTTGAAGCTTTCTTT. This gives the protein CASSTGPVEAFF. The rearrangement joins TRBV19 to TRBJ1-1; the D gene is possibly TRBD1 (5 bases). V was shortened by 4 bases and J by 7 bases, with 10 bases between the two germline ends. This CDR3 is built from 12 residues. The germline V gene encodes CDR1 LNHDA and CDR2 SQIVND (reference sequence).